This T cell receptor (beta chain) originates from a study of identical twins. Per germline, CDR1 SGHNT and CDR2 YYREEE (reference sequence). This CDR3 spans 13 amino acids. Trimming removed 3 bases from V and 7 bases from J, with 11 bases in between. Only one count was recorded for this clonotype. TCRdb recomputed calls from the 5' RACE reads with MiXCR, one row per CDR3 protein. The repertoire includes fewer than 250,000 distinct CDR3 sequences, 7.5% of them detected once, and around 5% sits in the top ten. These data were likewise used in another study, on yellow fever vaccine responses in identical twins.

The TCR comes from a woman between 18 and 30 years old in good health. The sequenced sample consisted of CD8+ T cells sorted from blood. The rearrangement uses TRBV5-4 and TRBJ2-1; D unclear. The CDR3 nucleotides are TGTGCCAGCAGCTATGGCAGGCGGAATGAGCAGTTCTTC. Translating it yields CASSYGRRNEQFF. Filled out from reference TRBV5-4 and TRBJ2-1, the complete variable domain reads ETGVTQSPTHLIKTRGQQVTLRCSSQSGHNTVSWYQQALGQGPQFIFQYYREEENGRGNFPPRFSGLQFPNYSSELNVNALELDDSALYLCASSYGRRNEQFFGPGTRLTVL.